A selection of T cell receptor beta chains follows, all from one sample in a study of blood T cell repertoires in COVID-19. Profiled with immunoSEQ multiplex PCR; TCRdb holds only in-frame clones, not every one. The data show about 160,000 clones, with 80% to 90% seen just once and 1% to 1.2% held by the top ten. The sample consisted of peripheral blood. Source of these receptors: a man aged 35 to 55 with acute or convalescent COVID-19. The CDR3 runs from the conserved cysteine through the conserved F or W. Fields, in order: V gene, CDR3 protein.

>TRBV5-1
CASSLGDRDNQPQHF
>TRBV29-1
CSVEEGANTEAFF
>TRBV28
CASSGIPGQASYEQYF
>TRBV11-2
CASSLGLAGGPEQFF
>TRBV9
CASSVAGSGNTIYF
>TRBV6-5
CASSWQTGAKSNEQFF
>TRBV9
CASSVVGLAGETQYF
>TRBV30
CAWSLGGVYGYTF
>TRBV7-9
CASSFLDGTPNTEAFF
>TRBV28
CASSGTSKRGSVANTGELFF
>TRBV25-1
CASSESVGDNQPQHF
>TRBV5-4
CASSSKVGQVLDTQYF
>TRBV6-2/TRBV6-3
CASTNSEEQYF
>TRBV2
CASRPQGLGNSPLHF
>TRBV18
CASSEETAGNTIYF
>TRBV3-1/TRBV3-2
CASSQDGTGVYGYTF
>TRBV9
CASSVGQLNTEAFF
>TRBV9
CASSVVSGPNEKLFF
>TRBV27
CASSFVDRTRAFTDTQYF
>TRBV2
CASSIRIYYGYTF
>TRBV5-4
CASSFSGTGLATEAFF
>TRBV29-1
CSVSGTGDNQPQHF
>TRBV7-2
CASSFTGTRNEQFF
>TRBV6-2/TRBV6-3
CASSPPGTGFRNQPQHF
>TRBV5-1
CASSLSGNGYTF
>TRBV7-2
CASSLSRNQPQHF
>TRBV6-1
CASSEPGYGYTF
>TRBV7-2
CASSHAFAAGSYNEQFF
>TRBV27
CASSAPPQRGSPLHF
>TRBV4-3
CASSQERNYGYTF
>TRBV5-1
CASSAGTGNQPQHF
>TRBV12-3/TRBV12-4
CASSLSTNEKLFF
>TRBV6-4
CASRQDRGHTEAFF
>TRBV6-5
CASSTGKSGTEAFF
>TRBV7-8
CASTVQGPDEQYF
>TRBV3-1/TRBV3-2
CASSQLLSGANVLTF
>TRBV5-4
CASSLEGITDTQYF
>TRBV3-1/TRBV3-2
CASSQANEGTTQYF
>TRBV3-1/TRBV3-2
CASIQGTAVRNYGYTF
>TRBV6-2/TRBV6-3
CASSFSNGGRIGNQPQHF
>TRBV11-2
CASERVGGNEQFF
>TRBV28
CASSFPTRGQHF
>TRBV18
CASSQDRNYGYTF
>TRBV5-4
CASSLEGIQGATPETQYF
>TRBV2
CASMNDSELSPLHF
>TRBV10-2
CATSRGGVFQPQHF
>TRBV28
CASKDISSPLHF
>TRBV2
CASLGAEAFF
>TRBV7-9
CASSSNRVYEQYF
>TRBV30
CAWSVRGDITEAFF
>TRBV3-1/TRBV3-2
CASSQDLAAGANEQFF
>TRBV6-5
CASSRQGSGQPQHF
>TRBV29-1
CSVGTSGADTQYF
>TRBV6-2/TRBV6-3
CASSIYRGVYEQYF
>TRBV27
CASSLSGQGSGYTF
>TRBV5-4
CASSLGFSVSPGELFF
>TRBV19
CASCGLAENTGELFF